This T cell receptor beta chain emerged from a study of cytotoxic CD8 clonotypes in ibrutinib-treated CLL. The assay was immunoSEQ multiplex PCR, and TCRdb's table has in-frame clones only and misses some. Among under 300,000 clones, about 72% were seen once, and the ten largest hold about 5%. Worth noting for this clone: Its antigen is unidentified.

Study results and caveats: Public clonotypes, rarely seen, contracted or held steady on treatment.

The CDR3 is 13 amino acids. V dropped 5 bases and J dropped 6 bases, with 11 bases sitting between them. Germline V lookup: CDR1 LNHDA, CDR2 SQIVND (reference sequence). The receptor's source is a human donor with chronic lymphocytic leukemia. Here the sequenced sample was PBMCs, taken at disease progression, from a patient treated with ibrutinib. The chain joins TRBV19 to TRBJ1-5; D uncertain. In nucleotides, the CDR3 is TGTGCCAGTAGTCGGCCCGAAGGTCAGCCCCAGCATTTT. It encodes CASSRPEGQPQHF. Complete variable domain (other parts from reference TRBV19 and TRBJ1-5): DGGITQSPKYLFRKEGQNVTLSCEQNLNHDAMYWYRQDPGQGLRLIYYSQIVNDFQKGDIAEGYSVSREKKESFPLTVTSAQKNPTAFYLCASSRPEGQPQHFGDGTRLSIL.